A selection of T cell receptor beta chains follows, all from one sample in a study of lymphopenia after photon versus proton radiotherapy. Using immunoSEQ multiplex PCR, the repertoire was profiled, and TCRdb retains in-frame clones only, with some absent. The data show approximately 21,000 clones, 85% seen once. The sequences come from peripheral blood, collected from a patient treated with photon-based radiotherapy. Receptors originate from a man aged 55 to 70 with pancreatic cancer. Both conserved end residues are part of each CDR3. The D gene is left open where the match is weak. Some rows mark clone size as missing; the rest say once, few, many or name a class of expanded clone.

j_call | v_call | clone_size | d_call | cdr3_aa | cdr3_nt
TRBJ1-6 | TRBV7-9 | NA | NA | CASSSSGDSPLHF | TGTGCCAGCAGCTCTTCAGGGGATTCACCCCTCCACTTT
TRBJ2-1 | TRBV11-2 | NA | NA | CASSPVVGGPEQFF | TGTGCCAGCAGCCCAGTTGTTGGGGGGCCTGAGCAGTTCTTC
TRBJ1-5 | TRBV2 | NA | TRBD1 | CASDRVVRNQPQHF | TGTGCCAGCGACAGGGTTGTTCGCAATCAGCCCCAGCATTTT
TRBJ2-7 | TRBV30 | NA | NA | CAWSVRLYEQYF | TGTGCCTGGAGTGTACGCCTCTACGAGCAGTACTTC
TRBJ2-1 | TRBV2 | NA | TRBD2 | CASRGGGVYNEQFF | TGTGCCAGCCGTGGCGGGGGGGTCTACAATGAGCAGTTCTTC
TRBJ1-2 | TRBV7-9 | NA | NA | CASSPDSPYGYTF | TGTGCCAGCAGCCCCGACAGCCCCTATGGCTACACCTTC
TRBJ2-7 | TRBV29-1 | few | NA | CSAYGTYSYEQYF | TGCAGCGCCTACGGGACGTATTCCTACGAGCAGTACTTC
TRBJ1-4 | TRBV2 | NA | TRBD1 | CATAGTGREKLFF | TGTGCCACCGCCGGGACAGGGCGAGAAAAACTGTTTTTT
TRBJ2-5 | TRBV6-1 | NA | TRBD1 | CASSERQGVDPWKETQYF | TGTGCCAGCAGTGAAAGGCAGGGGGTTGATCCTTGGAAAGAGACCCAGTACTTC
TRBJ1-3 | TRBV5-5 | once | NA | CASSLSGRRNSGNTIYF | TGTGCCAGCAGCTTATCTGGACGGAGAAACTCTGGAAACACCATATATTTT
TRBJ2-1 | TRBV5-1 | once | NA | CASSKDNRAYNEQFF | TGCGCCAGCAGCAAGGACAATCGGGCCTACAATGAGCAGTTCTTC
TRBJ2-2 | TRBV6-5 | NA | TRBD2 | CASSPGGAGTGELFF | TGTGCCAGCAGCCCCGGGGGGGCCGGCACCGGGGAGCTGTTTTTT
TRBJ1-2 | TRBV5-6 | NA | NA | CASSLRPGGALYGYTF | TGTGCCAGCAGCCTACGACCCGGGGGGGCCCTCTATGGCTACACCTTC
TRBJ2-3 | TRBV5-1 | NA | NA | CASSLEGEHTDTQYF | TGCGCCAGCAGCTTGGAGGGAGAGCATACAGATACGCAGTATTTT
TRBJ1-2 | TRBV6-5 | medium-sized | NA | CASRPRDNYGYTF | TGTGCCAGCAGGCCACGGGACAACTATGGCTACACCTTC
TRBJ1-6 | TRBV27 | NA | NA | CASSIQGSVLTYNSPLHF | TGTGCCAGCAGTATCCAGGGATCCGTCTTGACCTATAATTCACCCCTCCACTTT
TRBJ1-1 | TRBV18 | once | TRBD1 | CASSPRQGGNILAFF | TGTGCCAGCTCACCGCGACAGGGTGGGAACATTTTGGCTTTCTTT
TRBJ1-1 | TRBV27 | NA | NA | CASSYLGRGSEAFF | TGTGCCAGCAGTTACCTCGGGAGAGGAAGTGAAGCTTTCTTT
TRBJ1-1 | TRBV9 | NA | TRBD1 | CASSPGTGNRALEAFF | TGTGCCAGCAGCCCGGGGACAGGGAATCGTGCCCTTGAAGCTTTCTTT
TRBJ2-3 | TRBV6-5 | NA | NA | CASSYYGGGATDTQYF | TGTGCCAGCAGTTACTATGGGGGCGGGGCGACAGATACGCAGTATTTT
TRBJ2-7 | TRBV6-6 | NA | NA | CASSGGRVGYEQYF | TGTGCCAGCTCTGGAGGCAGGGTGGGATACGAGCAGTACTTC
TRBJ1-5 | TRBV19 | NA | NA | CASTKDGLNQQPQHF | TGTGCCAGTACCAAGGACGGTTTAAATCAGCAGCCCCAGCATTTT
TRBJ2-7 | TRBV13 | NA | NA | CASSAGTVHEQYF | TGTGCCAGCAGCGCAGGGACCGTCCACGAGCAGTACTTC
TRBJ1-1 | TRBV4-3 | NA | NA | CASSQDRWGVNTEAFF | TGCGCCAGCAGCCAAGATCGGTGGGGAGTTAATACTGAAGCTTTCTTT
TRBJ2-7 | TRBV5-1 | NA | NA | CASRKGSYEQYF | TGCGCCAGCAGAAAGGGGAGCTACGAGCAGTACTTC
TRBJ2-3 | TRBV7-9 | once | TRBD1 | CASSTRQGSTDTQYF | TGTGCCAGCAGCACGCGACAGGGTAGCACAGATACGCAGTATTTT
TRBJ2-7 | TRBV6-1 | NA | TRBD1 | CASRPTGTGSHEQYF | TGTGCCAGCAGACCAACCGGGACAGGGTCCCACGAGCAGTACTTC
TRBJ1-4 | TRBV6-6 | NA | NA | CASSFTGNEKLFF | TGTGCCAGCAGTTTTACAGGGAACGAAAAACTGTTTTTT
TRBJ1-2 | TRBV4-1 | NA | TRBD1 | CASSPDRNNGYTF | TGCGCCAGCAGCCCGGACAGGAATAATGGCTACACCTTC